Below are 31 T cell receptor beta chains sequenced from a single sample in a study of cytomegalovirus exposure and HLA in healthy donors. The study ran its PCR with 60 Vbeta and 13 Jbeta primers. The method was immunoSEQ multiplex PCR; TCRdb's version includes in-frame clones alone and lacks a portion of them. There are over 55,000 clones in the sample; more than 80% occur only once, and over 10% lies in the top ten. Input material: PBMCs. These receptors were collected from a woman in her twenties or thirties in good health and CMV-seropositive.

The chain is built from TRBV12-5 and TRBJ2-5; D gene ambiguous. The CDR3 has 11 residues. Germline values: CDR1 LGHNT, CDR2 FRNRAP. Trimming took off 6 bases at V and 7 bases at J, with 9 bases between the two ends. As DNA, the CDR3 is TGTGCTAGTGGCCATCAGATGACCCAGTACTTC. This encodes CASGHQMTQYF.

The chain employs TRBV2 and TRBJ2-7, with D uncertain. Trimming shortened V by 6 bases and J by 3 bases, and 6 bases separated the two germline ends. Germline V gene sequence: CDR1 SNHLY, CDR2 FYNNEI. The CDR3 runs to 11 residues. CDR3: CASSYGYEQYF. The CDR3 bases are TGTGCCAGCAGCTACGGCTACGAGCAGTACTTC. The entire variable domain, with the rest obtained from reference TRBV2 and TRBJ2-7, is as follows: EPEVTQTPSHQVTQMGQEVILRCVPISNHLYFYWYRQILGQKVEFLVSFYNNEISEKSEIFDDQFSVERPDGSNFTLKIRSTKLEDSAMYFCASSYGYEQYFGPGTRLTVT.

This chain joins TRBV5-1 and TRBJ2-2; the D gene is possibly TRBD2 (6 bases). The CDR3 has 14 amino acids. From germline, CDR1 is SGHRS and CDR2 YFSETQ. V dropped 5 bases and J dropped 7 bases, with 15 bases sitting between them. CDR3: CASREVRGGGELFF. The DNA of the CDR3 is TGCGCCAGCAGGGAAGTGCGGGGAGGCGGGGAGCTGTTTTTT.

The gene calls are TRBV28 and TRBJ1-5; a weak D match, TRBD1 (6 bases). The germline gives CDR1 MDHEN, CDR2 SYDVKM. The V gene lost 8 bases and the J gene lost 0 bases, with 17 bases spanning the gap. The length of the CDR3 is 16 residues. The CDR3 sequence is CASSWGQTYSNQPQHF. The CDR3, as DNA: TGTGCCAGCTCCTGGGGGCAGACCTATAGCAATCAGCCCCAGCATTTT.

The CDR3 coding sequence is TGTGCCAGTAGTATGGGCACGACCTCTGGGGCCAACGTCCTGACTTTC. Translating it yields CASSMGTTSGANVLTF. V gene TRBV19 combines with J gene TRBJ2-6; D not certain. Germline CDR1 is LNHDA and CDR2 is SQIVND (reference sequence). V shed 3 bases and J shed 0 bases, with 9 bases lying between them. This CDR3 contains 16 residues. The whole variable domain, remainder taken from reference TRBV19 and TRBJ2-6, is DGGITQSPKYLFRKEGQNVTLSCEQNLNHDAMYWYRQDPGQGLRLIYYSQIVNDFQKGDIAEGYSVSREKKESFPLTVTSAQKNPTAFYLCASSMGTTSGANVLTFGAGSRLTVL.

This clone was observed a single time. The CDR3 here is CASSPRARSYNEQFF. Here the CDR3 DNA reads TGTGCCAGCTCACCACGGGCCCGCTCCTACAATGAGCAGTTCTTC. The V and J genes are TRBV18 and TRBJ2-1; D unclear. The CDR3 loop spans 15 amino acids. V was pared by 1 base and J by 0 bases, with 7 bases between. The germline V gene encodes CDR1 KGHSH and CDR2 LQKENI. Full variable domain (remainder filled in from reference TRBV18 and TRBJ2-1): NAGVMQNPRHLVRRRGQEARLRCSPMKGHSHVYWYRQLPEEGLKFMVYLQKENIIDESGMPKERFSAEFPKEGPSILRIQQVVRGDSAAYFCASSPRARSYNEQFFGPGTRLTVL.

The chain carries TRBV18 and TRBJ1-1; the match to TRBD1 covers 9 bases. Germline trimming cut 0 bases from V and 1 base from J; bases unmatched to any gene: 3. CDR3 length equals 16 residues. Germline assignment: CDR1 KGHSH and CDR2 LQKENI. The DNA for the CDR3 is TGTGCCAGCTCACCACCGGTGACAGGGGGGAACACTGAAGCTTTCTTT. It codes for CASSPPVTGGNTEAFF.

This clone was seen once. The chain carries TRBV6-1 and TRBJ2-5, with D possibly TRBD1 on 6 matching bases. Germline loops: CDR1 MNHNS, CDR2 SASEGT. The CDR3 length is 12 residues. V gave up 5 bases and J gave up 5 bases, with 9 bases separating them. The CDR3 here is CASSLGAETQYF. CDR3 in DNA: TGTGCCAGCAGTCTGGGGGCGGAGACCCAGTACTTC.

This clone has a handful of counts. This CDR3 is CASSLSRGAIVWEQYF. Written as DNA, the CDR3 is TGTGCCAGCAGTTTATCCCGGGGGGCCATCGTCTGGGAGCAGTACTTC. The chain couples TRBV28 to TRBJ2-7; D may be TRBD2 (7 bases). CDR3 length: 16 residues. V gave up 1 base and J gave up 7 bases, with 20 bases separating them. Per germline, CDR1 MDHEN and CDR2 SYDVKM.

This clone came up once. The chain is built from TRBV5-1 and TRBJ2-1, with 11 bases that match TRBD2. The germline gives CDR1 SGHRS, CDR2 YFSETQ. The CDR3 consists of 16 residues. The ends lost 2 bases at V and 5 bases at J; junction bases unmatched: 6. As DNA, the CDR3 is TGCGCCAGCAGCTTATCGCCGGGACTAGCGGACAATGAGCAGTTCTTC. Amino acids: CASSLSPGLADNEQFF.

The V call is TRBV7-3, the J call TRBJ2-3; 7 bases match TRBD2. V was clipped by 1 base and J by 6 bases; unmatched bases: 4. This CDR3 has 14 amino acids. In germline, CDR1 is SGHTA, CDR2 FQGTGA. The CDR3 reads CASSLIGRADTQYF. DNA of the CDR3: TGTGCCAGCAGCTTAATAGGGAGGGCCGATACGCAGTATTTT.

The chain recombines TRBV7-9 with TRBJ1-1; D is possibly TRBD1 (5 bases). Germline V gene lookup returns CDR1 SEHNR and CDR2 FQNEAQ (reference sequence). V was clipped by 1 base and J by 5 bases, with 14 bases between them. The CDR3 has 15 amino acids. DNA for the CDR3: TGTGCCAGCAGCTTAGAGGAGGCCCGGGGGACTGAAGCTTTCTTT. Its translation: CASSLEEARGTEAFF.

The chain carries TRBV28 and TRBJ2-5; a possible D gene is TRBD2 (5 bases). This CDR3 contains 12 residues. V lost 8 bases, J lost 3 bases, and 10 bases lay in between. Germline assignment: CDR1 MDHEN and CDR2 SYDVKM. The CDR3 here is CASSRREETQYF. As DNA, the CDR3 is TGTGCCAGCTCAAGGCGGGAAGAGACCCAGTACTTC.

This rearrangement joins TRBV30 to TRBJ2-5, with 7 bases matching TRBD2. The CDR3 runs 13 residues. The germline CDR1 and CDR2 sequences are GTSNPN and SVGIG (reference sequence). V lost 0 bases to trimming and J lost 11 bases; unmatched junction nucleotides: 9. CDR3 DNA: TGTGCCTGGAGTGTATTGCGTGGGGGGGAGCAGTACTTC. Translating gives CAWSVLRGGEQYF.

V is TRBV20-1 and J is TRBJ2-1, with unresolved D. Trimming removed 3 bases from V and 6 bases from J, with 6 bases in between. The CDR3 totals 11 residues. Germline V gene data show CDR1 as DFQATT and CDR2 as SNEGSKA (reference sequence). Here the CDR3 DNA reads TGCAGTGCTAGTTTGGCCAATGAGCAGTTCTTC. Amino acid sequence: CSASLANEQFF.

This chain uses TRBV7-3 with TRBJ2-1, with TRBD2 matching over 12 bases. The V segment lost 0 bases and the J segment 2 bases; nucleotides outside the gene matches: 11. CDR3 length: 20 residues. The germline CDR1 and CDR2 sequences are SGHTA and FQGTGA. CDR3 protein: CASSLTGGLAGVGPYNEQFF. CDR3 bases: TGTGCCAGCAGCTTAACTGGGGGACTAGCGGGTGTAGGGCCCTACAATGAGCAGTTCTTC. Filled out from reference TRBV7-3 and TRBJ2-1, the complete variable domain reads GAGVSQTPSNKVTEKGKYVELRCDPISGHTALYWYRQSLGQGPEFLIYFQGTGAADDSGLPNDRFFAVRPEGSVSTLKIQRTERGDSAVYLCASSLTGGLAGVGPYNEQFFGPGTRLTVL.

The chain has TRBV4-1 and TRBJ2-7; no definite D call. This CDR3 comprises 15 residues. V dropped 1 base and J dropped 3 bases, with 13 bases sitting between them. CDR1 and CDR2 from the germline V gene are MGHRA and YSYEKL. The chain's CDR3 is CASSQVARFDYEQYF. DNA for the CDR3: TGCGCCAGCAGCCAAGTCGCTAGATTTGACTACGAGCAGTACTTC.

The chain has TRBV29-1 and TRBJ2-3; no clear D. This CDR3 contains 14 residues. The V gene lost 8 bases and the J gene lost 1 base, with 16 bases spanning the gap. From germline, CDR1 is SQVTM and CDR2 ANQGSEA. The CDR3 DNA reads TGCAGCCATCGCGCGGATCTAGGCACAGATACGCAGTATTTT. As protein: CSHRADLGTDTQYF.

In nucleotides, the CDR3 is TGCAGCGTTGGAGTTAGCGGCCCCTCGGGTGAGCAGTTCTTC. Its protein product is CSVGVSGPSGEQFF. The chain couples TRBV29-1 to TRBJ2-1, with TRBD2 as a possible D gene (6 bases). Germline-derived CDR1 and CDR2 are SQVTM and ANQGSEA. The V gene lost 4 bases and the J gene lost 9 bases, with 19 bases spanning the gap. The CDR3 extends over 14 amino acids.

This chain uses TRBV30 with TRBJ2-3, with D perhaps matching TRBD2 (6 bases). Per the germline V gene, CDR1 is GTSNPN and CDR2 is SVGIG (reference sequence). Trimming removed 4 bases at V and 0 bases at J, with 11 bases between. The CDR3 is made up of 14 amino acids. CDR3 region: CAWTLAASTDTQYF. The CDR3 DNA follows: TGTGCCTGGACTTTAGCGGCAAGCACAGATACGCAGTATTTT.

This clone was counted once. This sequence joins TRBV2 and TRBJ2-2, with D perhaps matching TRBD2 (5 bases). This CDR3 spans 16 amino acids. The V end was cut by 7 bases, the J end by 0 bases, with 15 bases between. Germline lookup yields CDR1 SNHLY and CDR2 FYNNEI. The CDR3 region is CASTEGATPNTGELFF. The CDR3 DNA reads TGTGCCAGCACCGAGGGCGCGACACCGAACACCGGGGAGCTGTTTTTT.

DNA for the CDR3: TGTGCCAGCAGTGACCTTGGACTAGCGGGAGATGGGTATACGCAGTATTTT. It codes for CASSDLGLAGDGYTQYF. This chain links TRBV6-4 with TRBJ2-3; TRBD2 matches at 13 bases. Germline CDR1 reads MRHNA; CDR2 reads SNTAGT. The CDR3 totals 17 residues. The J segment lost 7 bases and the V segment lost 2 bases, leaving 9 bases of the junction unmatched.

This rearrangement joins TRBV6-1 to TRBJ1-5, with D maybe TRBD1 (5 bases). This CDR3 spans 15 amino acids. V was trimmed by 1 base and J by 3 bases, leaving 10 bases between them. The germline gives CDR1 MNHNS, CDR2 SASEGT. The DNA of the CDR3 is TGTGCCAGCAGTGAAGGGCAGGGTAACAATCAGCCCCAGCATTTT. As protein: CASSEGQGNNQPQHF.

The chain has TRBV29-1 and TRBJ2-5; TRBD1 aligns across 7 bases. The end of the DNA fits TRBJ2-7 better, so the J call may be wrong. The CDR3 has 13 amino acids. Germline V CDR1 and CDR2: SQVTM, ANQGSEA. The CDR3 protein is CSVRGGDSYEQYF. The CDR3 coding sequence is TGCAGCGTGAGAGGGGGCGACTCCTACGAGCAGTACTTC.

The chain is built from TRBV9 and TRBJ2-5; 7 nucleotides line up with TRBD2. The trim removed 3 bases at V and 6 bases at J, leaving 11 bases unmatched. CDR3 size: 15 residues. Germline values: CDR1 SGDLS, CDR2 YYNGEE. The CDR3 is CASSEGSGFTKTQYF. CDR3 bases: TGTGCCAGCAGCGAGGGTAGCGGGTTTACGAAGACCCAGTACTTC. Combining the CDR3 with reference TRBV9 and TRBJ2-5 gives the whole variable domain DSGVTQTPKHLITATGQRVTLRCSPRSGDLSVYWYQQSLDQGLQFLIQYYNGEERAKGNILERFSAQQFPDLHSELNLSSLELGDSALYFCASSEGSGFTKTQYFGPGTRLLVL.

The chain joins TRBV11-3 to TRBJ2-3, with 7 bases fitting TRBD2. CDR1 is SGHNT, CDR2 YENEEA, per germline. V trimming: 8 bases; J trimming: 5 bases; junction bases outside the gene matches: 10. The CDR3 loop spans 14 amino acids. The CDR3 DNA sequence: TGTGCCAGCTCCTCGTGGCGGGAGTTAGATACGCAGTATTTT. This codes for CASSSWRELDTQYF.

The genes are TRBV6-1 and TRBJ2-1, with TRBD1 as a possible D gene (6 bases). The germline CDR1 and CDR2 sequences are MNHNS and SASEGT. The CDR3 consists of 13 residues. Trimming left V 5 bases short and J 4 bases short, with 9 bases between. DNA of the CDR3: TGTGCCAGCAGTCGGACAGTATACAATGAGCAGTTCTTC. Its protein product is CASSRTVYNEQFF.

The chain employs TRBV18 and TRBJ2-1, with 12 positions matching TRBD2. V was pared by 3 bases and J by 8 bases, with 5 bases of the junction left unmatched. The germline V gene has CDR1 KGHSH and CDR2 LQKENI. The CDR3 covers 15 residues. In nucleotides, the CDR3 is TGTGCCAGCTCACCCTCTAGCGGGAGGGCTTATGAGCAGTTCTTC. Protein: CASSPSSGRAYEQFF.

CDR3 loop: CASSYHRQLTDTQYF. DNA of the CDR3: TGTGCCAGCAGCTACCACAGGCAGCTCACAGATACGCAGTATTTT. The chain joins TRBV13 to TRBJ2-3; tentative D call: TRBD1 (5 bases). Per germline, CDR1 PRHDT and CDR2 FYEKMQ (reference sequence). V was cut by 4 bases and J by 2 bases, with 13 bases left in between. The CDR3 sequence is 15 residues long. The variable domain in full, completed from reference TRBV13 and TRBJ2-3, reads AAGVIQSPRHLIKEKRETATLKCYPIPRHDTVYWYQQGPGQDPQFLISFYEKMQSDKGSIPDRFSAQQFSDYHSELNMSSLELGDSALYFCASSYHRQLTDTQYFGPGTRLTVL.

The V call is TRBV28, the J call TRBJ1-5; 7 bases are shared with TRBD1. This CDR3 is built from 14 residues. Germline V gene sequence: CDR1 MDHEN, CDR2 SYDVKM. V was pared by 7 bases and J by 5 bases, with 8 bases of the junction left unmatched. The CDR3 spells CASTPGRGDQPQHF. The CDR3 coding sequence is TGTGCCAGCACGCCGGGCAGGGGGGATCAGCCCCAGCATTTT.

The V and J genes are TRBV6-4 and TRBJ2-3; 9 bases line up with TRBD2. V shed 3 bases and J 3 bases; nucleotides not matched to a gene: 4. Germline loops: CDR1 MRHNA, CDR2 SNTAGT. CDR3 length: 15 amino acids. In nucleotides, the CDR3 is TGTGCCAGCAGTGAATTAGCGGGAGAGACAGATACGCAGTATTTT. Residues: CASSELAGETDTQYF.